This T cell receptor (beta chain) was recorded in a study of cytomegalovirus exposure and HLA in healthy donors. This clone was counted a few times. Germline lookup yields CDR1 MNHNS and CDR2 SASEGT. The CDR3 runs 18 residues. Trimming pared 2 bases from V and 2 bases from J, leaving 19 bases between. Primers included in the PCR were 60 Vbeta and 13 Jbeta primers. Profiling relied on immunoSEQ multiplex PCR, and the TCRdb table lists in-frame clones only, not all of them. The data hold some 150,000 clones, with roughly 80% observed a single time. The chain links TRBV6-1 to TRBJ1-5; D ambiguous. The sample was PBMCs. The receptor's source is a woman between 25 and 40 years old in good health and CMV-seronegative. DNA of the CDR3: TGTGCCAGCAGTGAATGGGAGACTCCTGGACTCGGCAATCAGCCCCAGCATTTT. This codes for CASSEWETPGLGNQPQHF.